Below, 22 T cell receptor beta chains from the same sample are listed, as sequenced in a study of cytomegalovirus exposure and HLA in healthy donors. The PCR ran on 60 Vbeta and 13 Jbeta primers. The table came from immunoSEQ multiplex PCR; TCRdb's copy has only in-frame clones and leaves some out. The repertoire holds some 200,000 clones, with 65% to 90% as singletons. Source material: PBMCs. These receptors all come from a girl between 10 and 17 years old in good health and CMV-seronegative.

This clone showed up just once. The rearrangement links TRBV2 to TRBJ2-7; TRBD2 might be the D (7 bases). Judging by the DNA end, TRBJ2-5 fits better; the J call may be wrong. The CDR3 runs 14 residues. Per germline, CDR1 SNHLY and CDR2 FYNNEI. CDR3 bases: TGTGCCAGCAGTGTAGGGGGGGCTCGAGAGACCCAGTACTTC. Protein sequence: CASSVGGARETQYF.

This chain joins TRBV9 and TRBJ2-1; tentatively, D is TRBD2 (6 bases). V lost 3 bases to trimming and J lost 0 bases, with 10 bases between them. The CDR3 consists of 15 residues. Germline V gene lookup returns CDR1 SGDLS and CDR2 YYNGEE. CDR3 bases: TGTGCCAGCAGCGCCTGGGGAGGCTCCTACAATGAGCAGTTCTTC. Its translation: CASSAWGGSYNEQFF.

The V and J genes are TRBV28 and TRBJ1-1; no clear D. Germline V gene lookup returns CDR1 MDHEN and CDR2 SYDVKM. The CDR3 extends over 13 amino acids. Trimming shortened V by 10 bases and J by 1 base, and 13 bases separated the two germline ends. The CDR3: CATDTVPNTEAFF. Written as DNA, the CDR3 is TGTGCCACCGATACTGTACCGAACACTGAAGCTTTCTTT. Combining the CDR3 with reference TRBV28 and TRBJ1-1 gives the whole variable domain DVKVTQSSRYLVKRTGEKVFLECVQDMDHENMFWYRQDPGLGLRLIYFSYDVKMKEKGDIPEGYSVSREKKERFSLILESASTNQTSMYLCATDTVPNTEAFFGQGTRLTVV.

The V gene is TRBV19, the J gene TRBJ1-1, with 9 bases lining up with TRBD1. CDR1 is LNHDA and CDR2 is SQIVND in the germline V gene (reference sequence). The CDR3 totals 17 residues. Unmatched junction bases numbered 16, after V lost 10 bases and J lost 1 base. CDR3 nucleotide sequence: TGTGCCACCAACACGGGGGACAGGGAAACACCGAACACTGAAGCTTTCTTT. Residues: CATNTGDRETPNTEAFF.

The chain carries TRBV6-5 and TRBJ2-6, with D perhaps TRBD2 (5 bases). Germline CDR1 is MNHEY and CDR2 is SVGAGI. This CDR3 has 15 amino acids. Trimming left V 7 bases short and J 4 bases short, with 14 bases between. The CDR3 DNA follows: TGTGCCAGCATGCTAGCACTTGGGGGGGCCAACGTCCTGACTTTC. Its translation is CASMLALGGANVLTF.

V usage is TRBV28 and J usage is TRBJ1-6; the D is unclear. Between the trimmed V and J ends, which lost 2 bases and 9 bases, there was a span of 8 bases. The CDR3 consists of 13 residues. Per the germline V gene, CDR1 is MDHEN and CDR2 is SYDVKM. The CDR3 DNA follows: TGTGCCAGCAGTTTAGGCTTCACTTCACCCCTCCACTTT. Amino acids: CASSLGFTSPLHF.

The V gene is TRBV27, the J gene TRBJ1-2, with D possibly being TRBD1 (6 bases). There are 14 residues in the CDR3. The germline CDR1 and CDR2 sequences are MNHEY and SMNVEV (reference sequence). Trimming removed 2 bases at V and 6 bases at J, with 13 bases between. The CDR3 nucleotides read TGTGCCAGCAGTTTACTGGCAGGGGCTGATGGCTACACCTTC. Protein product: CASSLLAGADGYTF.

V is TRBV5-1 and J is TRBJ1-2, with D unclear. Germline lookup yields CDR1 SGHRS and CDR2 YFSETQ. The CDR3 is 17 amino acids. Trimming left V 4 bases short and J 3 bases short, with 22 bases between. CDR3 nucleotides: TGCGCCAGCAGCGCCAGAGTTATGGCTGGGAGGGACTATGGCTACACCTTC. Its protein is CASSARVMAGRDYGYTF.

The J gene is TRBJ2-7, the V gene TRBV28, with TRBD2 matching 13 bases. The CDR3 totals 15 residues. The V gene's germline CDR1 is MDHEN and CDR2 SYDVKM. J gave up 3 bases and V 6 bases, and 5 bases lay outside the gene matches. CDR3 sequence: CASRLLAGGGYEQYF. The CDR3 DNA reads TGTGCCAGCAGACTACTAGCGGGAGGGGGCTACGAGCAGTACTTC.

The rearrangement joins TRBV7-9 to TRBJ1-2, with D perhaps TRBD1 (6 bases). V dropped 4 bases and J dropped 6 bases, with 24 bases sitting between them. This CDR3 spans 17 amino acids. Germline lookup yields CDR1 SEHNR and CDR2 FQNEAQ (reference sequence). The CDR3 coding sequence is TGTGCCAGCAGCTCCAACTTCGATCCGGGGGGCTCAGATGGCTACACCTTC. It yields the protein CASSSNFDPGGSDGYTF. Full variable domain (rest looked up from reference TRBV7-9 and TRBJ1-2): DTGVSQNPRHKITKRGQNVTFRCDPISEHNRLYWYRQTLGQGPEFLTYFQNEAQLEKSRLLSDRFSAERPKGSFSTLEIQRTEQGDSAMYLCASSSNFDPGGSDGYTFGSGTRLTVV.

The chain couples TRBV27 to TRBJ2-5; 10 bases match TRBD2. There are 11 residues in the CDR3. V trimming: 5 bases; J trimming: 13 bases; junction bases outside the gene matches: 4. Germline-derived CDR1 and CDR2 are MNHEY and SMNVEV (reference sequence). The DNA of the CDR3 is TGTGCCAGCAGTCGTAGACTAGCGGGGTACTTC. It is translated as CASSRRLAGYF.

In nucleotides, the CDR3 is TGTGCCAGCAGCCAAGACCTAGGGGCGTCCTACGAGCAGTACTTC. Translated, it gives CASSQDLGASYEQYF. V gene TRBV14 combines with J gene TRBJ2-7, with D perhaps matching TRBD1 (5 bases). CDR3 length equals 15 residues. Germline V CDR1 and CDR2: SGHDN, FVKESK. Deletions cut 0 bases from V and 1 base from J, with 10 bases between.

The chain combines TRBV28 with TRBJ1-5; a possible D gene is TRBD1 (5 bases). Germline lookup yields CDR1 MDHEN and CDR2 SYDVKM. V was trimmed by 4 bases and J by 9 bases, leaving 16 bases between them. The CDR3 contains 14 residues. The CDR3 here is CASSSGTGIVPQHF. CDR3 nucleotides: TGTGCCAGCAGTTCCGGTACAGGAATTGTGCCCCAGCATTTT.

The chain employs TRBV29-1 and TRBJ2-3; 14 nucleotides align to TRBD2. The trim removed 3 bases at V and 6 bases at J, leaving 8 bases unmatched. This CDR3 is 16 amino acids long. Per germline, CDR1 SQVTM and CDR2 ANQGSEA. The CDR3 reads CSVEGTSGGREDTQYF. CDR3 nucleotides: TGCAGCGTTGAGGGGACTAGCGGGGGCCGAGAGGATACGCAGTATTTT.

This clone has more than one count but fewer than ten. The chain links TRBV4-2 to TRBJ2-5, with a weak D call TRBD1 (5 bases). CDR1 is LGHNA, CDR2 YNFKEQ, per germline. The ends were cut back, 3 bases at V and 6 bases at J, with 17 bases in the middle. CDR3 size: 15 residues. The CDR3 region has the DNA TGTGCCAGCAGCCACACAGGATCCGAGAGAAAGACCCAGTACTTC. It encodes CASSHTGSERKTQYF.

The chain couples TRBV30 to TRBJ2-7; 9 nucleotides agree with TRBD1. The CDR3 covers 14 residues. V lost 3 bases and J lost 2; bases outside the gene matches: 5. From germline, CDR1 is GTSNPN and CDR2 SVGIG (reference sequence). CDR3 residues: CAWRTGQGTYEQYF. CDR3 nucleotide sequence: TGTGCCTGGAGGACGGGACAGGGCACCTACGAGCAGTACTTC.

The table lists this clone with many counts. The CDR3 loop reads CASSPLPSAGSDGKLFF. CDR3 DNA: TGTGCCAGCTCACCGCTCCCAAGCGCAGGGTCGGATGGAAAACTGTTTTTT. J is TRBJ1-4 and V is TRBV18; possible D gene TRBD1, 5 bases. This CDR3 comprises 17 residues. V gave up 3 bases and J gave up 10 bases, with 24 bases separating them. Germline-derived CDR1 and CDR2 are KGHSH and LQKENI.

This clone was seen once. This chain connects TRBV27 to TRBJ2-7; perhaps TRBD1 as D (6 bases). Looked up from germline, CDR1 is MNHEY and CDR2 is SMNVEV (reference sequence). This CDR3 spans 14 amino acids. With 8 bases removed from V and 0 bases from J, the gap between germline ends came to 14 bases. CDR3 sequence (DNA): TGTGCCAGCTGGAAGAACAGGGCCTCCTACGAGCAGTACTTC. It encodes CASWKNRASYEQYF.

Of note for this clone: The junction shows a germline mismatch at one end, possibly a read error. This chain connects TRBV5-4 to TRBJ1-3; a possible D gene is TRBD1 (6 bases). Germline assignment: CDR1 SGHNT and CDR2 YYREEE (reference sequence). This CDR3 is 13 amino acids long. In DNA, the CDR3 is TGTGCCAGCAGCGGGGACAACTTAAACGCCATATATTTT. Amino acids: CASSGDNLNAIYF.

This clone appeared once. The rearrangement uses TRBV6-5 and TRBJ2-7; TRBD1 aligns across 9 bases. The germline gives CDR1 MNHEY, CDR2 SVGAGI. There are 15 residues in the CDR3. V lost 6 bases to trimming and J lost 3 bases; unmatched junction nucleotides: 9. CDR3 protein: CASRTTRDRVYEQYF. The DNA of the CDR3 is TGTGCCAGCAGAACAACCCGGGACAGGGTCTACGAGCAGTACTTC.

The V call is TRBV9, the J call TRBJ2-2; TRBD2 might be the D (7 bases). The germline V gene has CDR1 SGDLS and CDR2 YYNGEE. This CDR3 is 16 amino acids long. Trimming removed 4 bases at V and 2 bases at J, with 15 bases between. CDR3 coding DNA: TGTGCCAGCAGCTCAAGGGGGGGGGCTAACACCGGGGAGCTGTTTTTT. Amino acid sequence: CASSSRGGANTGELFF.

This clone was recorded only once. CDR3 region: CASSNPGLANYGYTF. Here the CDR3 DNA reads TGTGCCAGTAGTAATCCTGGACTCGCAAACTATGGCTACACCTTC. This sequence joins TRBV19 and TRBJ1-2; D remains ambiguous. The germline V and J ends were trimmed by 4 bases and 2 bases, with 14 bases remaining between them. This CDR3 has 15 residues. Germline V gene data show CDR1 as LNHDA and CDR2 as SQIVND (reference sequence).